This T cell receptor (beta chain) is from a study of Graves' ophthalmopathy and Graves' hyperthyroidism. Study-level information: Hyperthyroidism was classified as stable if no ophthalmopathy occurred within 18 months of follow-up. Findings and limits, study-wide: This model predicted ophthalmopathy progression (sensitivity 60% to 71%, specificity roughly 72%). Blood samples also showed most expanded thyroid clonotypes exceeding 0.001 frequency. Researchers report that a 13-signature model separated ophthalmopathy from stable hyperthyroidism, posting about 90% sensitivity and about 80% specificity.

TCR beta CDR3 amplification used RNA transcripts. RT-PCR in the first round used HTBI primers; a second-round multiplex PCR followed. MiXCR, applied by TCRdb to the multiplex PCR reads, yields one record per CDR3 protein. The sample includes approximately 1.2 million distinct CDR3 sequences, about 35% of them seen just once. The CDR3 spans 15 residues. Trimming pared 5 bases from V and 4 bases from J, leaving 20 bases between. CDR1 and CDR2 from the germline V gene are DFQATT and SNEGSKA (reference sequence). A word on this clonotype: Antigen unknown.

The chain has TRBV20-1 and TRBJ2-5, with D possibly TRBD1 on 5 matching bases. Sequenced: peripheral blood or thyroid tissue (not recorded which). The sequence was obtained from an adult man with Graves' hyperthyroidism. The CDR3 DNA reads TGCAGTGCTGACTCGGAGAAGGGGCTGGGAGAGACCCAGTACTTC. Protein: CSADSEKGLGETQYF.